This entry is about one TCR beta chain. Its matching antigen is unknown. In the PCR, 60 Vbeta and 13 Jbeta primers were used. Sequencing used immunoSEQ multiplex PCR; TCRdb keeps in-frame clones, though not all of them. Here the sample table reports about 120,000 clones. The CDR3 runs to 14 residues. Germline V gene data show CDR1 as MNHNY and CDR2 as SVGAGI (reference sequence). The V end was cut by 6 bases, the J end by 0 bases, with 12 bases between. This sample is drawn from a study of cytomegalovirus exposure and HLA in healthy donors. Study-wide findings and caveats: Cytomegalovirus association was listed for under 200 TCR beta chains.

V and J are TRBV6-6 and TRBJ2-7; weak D call: TRBD1 (5 bases). The receptor comes from a man aged 25 to 40 in good health and CMV-seronegative. Sequenced: PBMCs. CDR3 sequence: CASSPQGSSYEQYF. Here the CDR3 DNA reads TGTGCCAGCAGCCCCCAGGGAAGCTCCTACGAGCAGTACTTC.